This T cell receptor beta chain was obtained from a study of cytomegalovirus exposure and HLA in healthy donors. Germline trimming cut 2 bases from V and 5 bases from J; bases unmatched to any gene: 5. The CDR3 is 14 residues long. CDR1 and CDR2 from the germline V gene are KGHSH and LQKENI. In the PCR, 60 Vbeta and 13 Jbeta primers were used. Using immunoSEQ multiplex PCR, the repertoire was profiled, and TCRdb retains in-frame clones only, with some absent. The sample consists of about 92,000 clones, around four fifths of them appearing once. This chain connects TRBV18 to TRBJ2-5, with 7 bases aligning to TRBD2. The sample consisted of PBMCs. This receptor was obtained from a middle-aged man in good health and CMV-seropositive. The CDR3 here is CASSPGGGRETQYF. Here the CDR3 DNA reads TGTGCCAGCTCACCAGGCGGGGGAAGGGAGACCCAGTACTTC.